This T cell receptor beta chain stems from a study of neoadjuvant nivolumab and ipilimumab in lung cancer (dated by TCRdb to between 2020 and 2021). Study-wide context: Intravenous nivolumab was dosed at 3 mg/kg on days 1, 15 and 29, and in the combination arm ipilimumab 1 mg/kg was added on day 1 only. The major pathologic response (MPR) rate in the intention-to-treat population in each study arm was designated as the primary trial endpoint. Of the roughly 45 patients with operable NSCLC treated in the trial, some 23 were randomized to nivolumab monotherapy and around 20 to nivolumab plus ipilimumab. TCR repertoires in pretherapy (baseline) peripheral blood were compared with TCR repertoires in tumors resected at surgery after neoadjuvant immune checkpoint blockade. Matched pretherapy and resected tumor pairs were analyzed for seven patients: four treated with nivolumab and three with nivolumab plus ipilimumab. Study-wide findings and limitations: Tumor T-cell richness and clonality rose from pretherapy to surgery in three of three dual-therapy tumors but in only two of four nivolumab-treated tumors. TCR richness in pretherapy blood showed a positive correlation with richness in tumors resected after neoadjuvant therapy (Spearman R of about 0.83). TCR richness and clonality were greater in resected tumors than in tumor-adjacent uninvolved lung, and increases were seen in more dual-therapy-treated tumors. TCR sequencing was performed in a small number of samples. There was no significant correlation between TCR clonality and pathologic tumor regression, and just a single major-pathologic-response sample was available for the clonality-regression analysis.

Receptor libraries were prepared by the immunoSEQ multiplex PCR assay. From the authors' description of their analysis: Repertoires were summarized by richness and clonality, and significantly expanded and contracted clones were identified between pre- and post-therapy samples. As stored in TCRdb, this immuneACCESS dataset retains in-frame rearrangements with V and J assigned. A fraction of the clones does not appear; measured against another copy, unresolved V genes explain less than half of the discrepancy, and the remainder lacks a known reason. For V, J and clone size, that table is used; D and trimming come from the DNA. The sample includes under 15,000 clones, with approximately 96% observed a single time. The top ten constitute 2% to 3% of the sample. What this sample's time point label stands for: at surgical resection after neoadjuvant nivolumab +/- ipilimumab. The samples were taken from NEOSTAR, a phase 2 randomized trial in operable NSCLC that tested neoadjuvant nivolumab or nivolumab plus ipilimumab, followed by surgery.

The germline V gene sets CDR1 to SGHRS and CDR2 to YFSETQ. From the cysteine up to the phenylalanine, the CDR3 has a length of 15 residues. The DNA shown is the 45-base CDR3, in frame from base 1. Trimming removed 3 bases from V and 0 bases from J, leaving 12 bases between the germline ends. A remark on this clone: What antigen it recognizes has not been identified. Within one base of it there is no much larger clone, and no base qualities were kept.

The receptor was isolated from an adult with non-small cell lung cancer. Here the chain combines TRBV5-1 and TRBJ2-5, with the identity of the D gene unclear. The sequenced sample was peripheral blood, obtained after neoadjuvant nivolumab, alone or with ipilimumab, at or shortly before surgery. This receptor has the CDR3 CASSSLPGYQETQYF. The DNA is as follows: TGCGCCAGCAGCTCTTTACCGGGTTACCAAGAGACCCAGTACTTC. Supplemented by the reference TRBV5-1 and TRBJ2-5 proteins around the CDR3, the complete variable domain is KAGVTQTPRYLIKTRGQQVTLSCSPISGHRSVSWYQQTPGQGLQFLFEYFSETQRNKGNFPGRFSGRQFSNSRSEMNVSTLELGDSALYLCASSSLPGYQETQYFGPGTRLLVL.